Following are 5 T cell receptor beta chains from one sample sequenced in a study of T cell responses to AZD1222 COVID-19 vaccine. The protocol was immunoSEQ multiplex PCR, while the TCRdb copy is restricted to in-frame clones and leaves out a portion. The data hold 150,000 or so clones, with about 92% observed a single time. The specimen comprised peripheral blood, sampled on day 0 of AZD1222 vaccination. All receptors come from an adult in good health.

This sequence joins TRBV3-1 (or the pseudogene TRBV3-2) and TRBJ1-3, with D unresolved. The germline V and J ends were trimmed by 1 base and 7 bases, with 14 bases remaining between them. The CDR3 contains 15 residues. Germline CDR1 reads LGHDT; CDR2 reads YNNKEL (reference sequence). CDR3 protein: CASSQAFSSGNTIYF. The CDR3, as DNA: TGTGCCAGCAGCCAAGCTTTCTCCTCGGGGAACACCATATATTTT.

The gene calls are TRBV19 and TRBJ1-1; 8 bases fit TRBD1. V shed 7 bases and J 8 bases; nucleotides not matched to a gene: 15. Germline CDR1 and CDR2: LNHDA and SQIVND (reference sequence). The length of the CDR3 is 15 residues. The CDR3 region has the DNA TGTGCCAGTATCATGCTAGGACAGGGTCAACCGGAAGCTTTCTTT. Its protein is CASIMLGQGQPEAFF.

The chain has TRBV7-8 and TRBJ1-2, with D perhaps TRBD1 (6 bases). Looked up from germline, CDR1 is SGHVS and CDR2 is FQNEAQ. Between the trimmed V and J ends, which lost 1 base and 7 bases, there was a span of 7 bases. The CDR3 contains 12 residues. DNA of the CDR3: TGTGCCAGCAGCTTAGTAGGGGGTGGCTACACCTTC. Translated: CASSLVGGGYTF.

The V and J genes are TRBV19 and TRBJ1-5; perhaps TRBD1 as D (6 bases). The germline CDR1 and CDR2 sequences are LNHDA and SQIVND (reference sequence). CDR3 size: 12 residues. Trimming removed 8 bases from V and 3 bases from J, with 8 bases in between. CDR3 sequence reads: CASGQYNQPQHF. The CDR3 DNA follows: TGTGCCAGTGGACAGTACAATCAGCCCCAGCATTTT.

The chain has TRBV6-4 and TRBJ1-1; D is uncertain. This CDR3 comprises 13 residues. V lost 3 bases to trimming and J lost 1 base, with 6 bases between them. From germline, CDR1 is MRHNA and CDR2 SNTAGT. CDR3 bases: TGTGCCAGCAGTGATGGAACGAACACTGAAGCTTTCTTT. This sequence encodes CASSDGTNTEAFF.